Listed below are T cell receptor beta chains from one sample, sequenced in a study of CD8 T cells in Susac syndrome. MiXCR, run by TCRdb on the immunoSEQ multiplex PCR reads, gives a single entry per CDR3 protein. The sample yields some 120,000 distinct CDR3 sequences, about 95% seen once. Sequenced input: CD4+ T cells from PBMCs. Receptor source: a human donor in good health. Both conserved end residues are part of each CDR3. The order of the fields is J gene, CDR3 length, clone size, V gene, D gene, CDR3 protein, CDR3 DNA. A D gene is named only where the DNA matches it firmly. For some rows the clone size is stated as once, few or many, or as a class when expanded; others skip it.

TRBJ2-5	14	NA	TRBV6-5	NA	CASRRLVSGGTQYF	TGTGCCAGCAGGCGACTAGTGTCCGGGGGGACCCAGTACTTC
TRBJ1-5	15	NA	TRBV7-2	NA	CASSQGVYSNQPQHF	TGTGCCAGCAGTCAAGGGGTCTATAGCAATCAGCCCCAGCATTTT
TRBJ2-7	12	NA	TRBV2	NA	CASGTGFYEQYF	TGTGCCAGCGGCACGGGATTTTACGAGCAGTACTTC
TRBJ2-2	15	NA	TRBV11-2	NA	CASSFRTGNTGELFF	TGTGCCAGCAGCTTTCGGACTGGGAACACCGGGGAGCTGTTTTTT
TRBJ2-1	19	NA	TRBV28	TRBD2	CASSPDGGLAGGSYNEQFF	TGTGCCAGCAGTCCTGACGGGGGACTAGCGGGGGGATCCTACAATGAGCAGTTCTTC
TRBJ2-5	14	NA	TRBV18	NA	CASSPVLGRETQYF	TGTGCCAGCTCACCGGTACTCGGTCGGGAGACCCAGTACTTC
TRBJ2-3	16	NA	TRBV11-3	TRBD2	CASSFRLAGSTDTQYF	TGTGCCAGCAGCTTTCGGCTAGCGGGGAGCACAGATACGCAGTATTTT
TRBJ2-1	15	once	TRBV4-1	TRBD2	CASSPNLADYNEQFF	TGCGCCAGCAGCCCGAACCTAGCGGACTACAATGAGCAGTTCTTC
TRBJ2-1	16	NA	TRBV12-3/TRBV12-4	TRBD2	CASSLVSSGRRGEQFF	TGTGCCAGCAGTTTGGTATCTAGCGGGAGGCGCGGGGAGCAGTTCTTC
TRBJ2-2	16	NA	TRBV28	TRBD1	CASSLTGYIGTGELFF	TGTGCCAGCAGTCTGACAGGGTACATCGGAACCGGGGAGCTGTTTTTT
TRBJ2-3	15	NA	TRBV5-1	NA	CASSPGRPSTDTQYF	TGCGCCAGCAGCCCTGGACGGCCGAGCACAGATACGCAGTATTTT
TRBJ1-2	13	NA	TRBV7-8	NA	CASSPPTGYGYTF	TGTGCCAGCAGCCCACCCACAGGGTATGGCTACACCTTC
TRBJ2-1	15	NA	TRBV18	TRBD1	CASSPDRPPYNEQFF	TGTGCCAGCTCACCGGACAGGCCTCCTTACAATGAGCAGTTCTTC
TRBJ2-7	11	NA	TRBV28	NA	CASTWGREQYF	TGTGCCAGCACGTGGGGACGGGAGCAGTACTTC
TRBJ2-1	12	NA	TRBV28	NA	CASTRAGDEQFF	TGTGCCAGCACCCGAGCCGGGGATGAGCAGTTCTTC
TRBJ1-1	13	NA	TRBV18	NA	CATSTGVNTEAFF	TGTGCCACCAGTACAGGAGTGAACACTGAAGCTTTCTTT
TRBJ2-1	10	once	TRBV28	NA	CASWRNEQFF	TGTGCCAGCTGGCGAAATGAGCAGTTCTTC
TRBJ2-5	13	NA	TRBV30	NA	CARGGADQETQYF	TGTGCCAGGGGGGGAGCGGACCAAGAGACCCAGTACTTC
TRBJ2-7	12	NA	TRBV3-1	NA	CASSQVSHEQYF	TGTGCCAGCAGCCAAGTATCCCACGAGCAGTACTTC
TRBJ2-5	14	NA	TRBV2	TRBD2	CASNLGGGLETQYF	TGTGCCAGCAACCTGGGCGGGGGGCTCGAGACCCAGTACTTC
TRBJ1-2	14	NA	TRBV6-5	TRBD1	CASRGQGKNYGYTF	TGTGCCAGCAGAGGACAGGGAAAAAACTATGGCTACACCTTC
TRBJ1-2	13	NA	TRBV7-9	NA	CASIPPGRRGYTF	TGTGCCAGCATCCCCCCGGGCCGGAGGGGCTACACCTTC
TRBJ1-2	12	NA	TRBV20-1	NA	CSASGGGHGYTF	TGCAGTGCTAGTGGTGGGGGGCACGGCTACACCTTC
TRBJ2-7	12	NA	TRBV28	NA	CASSIVGYEQYF	TGTGCCAGCAGTATTGTCGGCTACGAGCAGTACTTC
TRBJ1-5	15	NA	TRBV5-1	TRBD1	CASSLAPGGEQPQHF	TGCGCCAGCAGCTTGGCTCCAGGGGGGGAACAGCCCCAGCATTTT